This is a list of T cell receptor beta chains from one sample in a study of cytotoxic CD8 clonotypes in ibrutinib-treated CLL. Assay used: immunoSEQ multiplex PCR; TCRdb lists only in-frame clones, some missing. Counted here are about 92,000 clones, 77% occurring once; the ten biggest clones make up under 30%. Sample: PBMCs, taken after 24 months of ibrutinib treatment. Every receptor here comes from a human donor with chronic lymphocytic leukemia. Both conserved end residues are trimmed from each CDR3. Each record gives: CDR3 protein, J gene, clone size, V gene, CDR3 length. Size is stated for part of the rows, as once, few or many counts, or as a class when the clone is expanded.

ASSQRGQGATGANVLT	TRBJ2-6	once	TRBV4-1	16
ASSYGQNYGYT	TRBJ1-2	-	TRBV5-6	11
ASSDGSYTEAF	TRBJ1-1	-	TRBV6-1	11
ASRASGRYNEQF	TRBJ2-1	-	TRBV19	12
ASSDGRVCPWDEQF	TRBJ2-1	-	TRBV6-4	14
ASRGTGIGANVLT	TRBJ2-6	-	TRBV19	13
ASTPQGTGNTIY	TRBJ1-3	-	TRBV19	12
ASSRAADLRT	TRBJ1-2	-	TRBV28	10
SVLLSRGPYEQY	TRBJ2-7	-	TRBV29-1	12
ASSLEATGANTIY	TRBJ1-3	-	TRBV7-9	13
ASSLTRTQETQY	TRBJ2-5	-	TRBV7-2	12
ASSLGQGVYEQY	TRBJ2-7	-	TRBV5-1	12
ASSLGDRVSGNTIY	TRBJ1-3	-	TRBV7-3	14
ASSSFTGVNTEAF	TRBJ1-1	many	TRBV5-5	13
SVESAQHYEQY	TRBJ2-7	-	TRBV29-1	11
ASTTPFYEQY	TRBJ2-7	-	TRBV5-8	10
ASRWGLEQY	TRBJ2-7	-	TRBV5-1	9
ASSLGAGFKYEQY	TRBJ2-7	-	TRBV7-8	13
SVGEQGPQH	TRBJ1-5	-	TRBV29-1	9
ASSFTGSKLDEQF	TRBJ2-1	-	TRBV11-3	13
ASRQRGAGDEQY	TRBJ2-7	-	TRBV19	12
ASRGQPSYNEQF	TRBJ2-1	-	TRBV28	12
ASSWDGSSYEQY	TRBJ2-7	-	TRBV27	12
ASSLLAGEDTQY	TRBJ2-3	-	TRBV5-1	12
ASSSNRAKGVLHYEQY	TRBJ2-7	once	TRBV7-9	16
ASSIAGGSLGEQY	TRBJ2-7	-	TRBV19	13
ASSFGRQNEQF	TRBJ2-1	-	TRBV7-2	11
ASRWTGYSYEQY	TRBJ2-7	-	TRBV2	12
ASLARTSGGLRTDTQY	TRBJ2-3	-	TRBV7-9	16
ASSYRITNQPQH	TRBJ1-5	few	TRBV2	12
ASSRTSGFTDTQY	TRBJ2-3	-	TRBV19	13
ATNKNRRPDTQY	TRBJ2-3	-	TRBV15	12
ASSVATGFSPLH	TRBJ1-6	-	TRBV9	12
AWSRGTGFAEAF	TRBJ1-1	-	TRBV30	12
ASSPQPGQGKEKLF	TRBJ1-4	few	TRBV7-2	14
ASSQELAGGPDTQY	TRBJ2-3	-	TRBV4-2	14
ASSEYRGPY	TRBJ2-7	-	TRBV6-1	9
ASSQGTSGGSTDTQY	TRBJ2-3	-	TRBV4-1	15
ASTAAGYSNQPQH	TRBJ1-5	-	TRBV6-1	13
ATSYQGQGRETQY	TRBJ2-5	-	TRBV15	13
SVDGQGAYEQY	TRBJ2-7	-	TRBV29-1	11
SVSGQGVEAF	TRBJ1-1	-	TRBV29-1	10
ASSPHRGASYEQY	TRBJ2-7	-	TRBV7-2	13
ASSIKFPYEQY	TRBJ2-7	once	TRBV19	11
ASSFLDNQPQH	TRBJ1-5	once	TRBV27	11
ASSDDRGLFEKLF	TRBJ1-4	few	TRBV6-1	13
ASTAGFLRGANVLT	TRBJ2-6	few	TRBV6-6	14
ASRKKETQY	TRBJ2-5	-	TRBV27	9
AISPGTGRRPQH	TRBJ1-5	-	TRBV10-3	12
ASSEQGGSEAF	TRBJ1-1	-	TRBV2	11
SAQAQGNTGELF	TRBJ2-2	few	TRBV29-1	12